These 18 T cell receptor beta chains were sequenced from one sample in a study of blood T cell repertoires in COVID-19. Some clones are missing from TCRdb's copy, which holds only in-frame ones; the method was immunoSEQ multiplex PCR. The repertoire consists of about 38,000 clones, with less than 80% occurring once and the leading ten covering under 12%. Sequencing was carried out using peripheral blood. These receptors came from a man between 65 and 79 years old with COVID-19, enrolled during active disease.

V and J are TRBV10-3 and TRBJ2-3, with no clear D. Trimming took 4 bases from V and 4 from J, leaving 6 bases between them. This CDR3 spans 12 amino acids. Germline V gene lookup returns CDR1 ENHRY and CDR2 SYGVKD. The CDR3 loop reads CAISASADTQYF. The CDR3 nucleotides are TGTGCCATCAGTGCCAGCGCAGATACGCAGTATTTT.

Comment on this clone: At one end the junction does not follow the germline gene, possibly because of a read error. The chain recombines TRBV7-3 with TRBJ1-2; 7 bases are a match to TRBD1. This CDR3 is built from 13 residues. CDR1 is SGHTA and CDR2 is FQGTGA in the germline V gene. CDR3 region: CASSSLRDSLLSF. The CDR3 DNA reads TGTGCCAGCAGCTCCCTCAGGGACAGCCTTCTGAGCTTC.

The V call is TRBV5-1, the J call TRBJ1-1, with 7 bases that match TRBD1. The CDR3 is 14 amino acids. Germline assignment: CDR1 SGHRS and CDR2 YFSETQ. V gave up 1 base and J gave up 6 bases; unmatched junction bases: 6. The CDR3 spells CASSLTGAGAEAFF. In DNA, the CDR3 is TGCGCCAGCAGCTTGACAGGGGCCGGCGCTGAAGCTTTCTTT.

The V call is TRBV5-5, the J call TRBJ1-5, with unresolved D. The CDR3 sequence is 15 residues long. V dropped 3 bases and J dropped 6 bases, with 16 bases sitting between them. The germline V gene encodes CDR1 SGHKS and CDR2 YYEKEE (reference sequence). Written as DNA, the CDR3 is TGTGCCAGCAGCTATGGGTCCGGGATCGTTCAGCCCCAGCATTTT. Its translation: CASSYGSGIVQPQHF. The full variable domain, in which reference TRBV5-5 and TRBJ1-5 provide the parts outside the CDR3, is DAGVTQSPTHLIKTRGQQVTLRCSPISGHKSVSWYQQVLGQGPQFIFQYYEKEERGRGNFPDRFSARQFPNYSSELNVNALLLGDSALYLCASSYGSGIVQPQHFGDGTRLSIL.

CDR3 sequence: CASSLVVLSSYNEQFF. In nucleotides, the CDR3 is TGTGCCAGCAGCTTAGTGGTCCTGAGCTCCTACAATGAGCAGTTCTTC. The chain joins TRBV7-8 to TRBJ2-1; no reliable D call. CDR3 length: 16 residues. Trimming shortened V by 1 base and J by 0 bases, and 10 bases separated the two germline ends. Germline V gene data show CDR1 as SGHVS and CDR2 as FQNEAQ.

This rearrangement joins TRBV7-2 to TRBJ1-3; D call uncertain. This CDR3 has 15 residues. Trimming cost V 0 bases and J 0 bases, with 6 bases left between them. Germline V gene lookup returns CDR1 SGHTA and CDR2 FQGNSA. CDR3 amino acids: CASSLALYSGNTIYF. In DNA, the CDR3 is TGTGCCAGCAGCTTAGCTTTGTACTCTGGAAACACCATATATTTT.

The chain employs TRBV28 and TRBJ1-5, with 8 nucleotides matching TRBD1. This CDR3 comprises 14 residues. Germline CDR1 is MDHEN and CDR2 is SYDVKM. V was clipped by 5 bases and J by 10 bases; unmatched bases: 10. CDR3 sequence: CASSPPPTGGPQHF. As DNA, the CDR3 is TGTGCCAGCAGTCCTCCGCCTACAGGGGGACCCCAGCATTTT.

The chain has TRBV28 and TRBJ2-1, with TRBD2 matching over 7 bases. Germline trimming cut 7 bases from V and 7 bases from J; bases unmatched to any gene: 10. The germline CDR1 and CDR2 sequences are MDHEN and SYDVKM. The CDR3 loop spans 14 amino acids. This CDR3 is CASTVQRGGNEQFF. The CDR3 coding sequence is TGTGCCAGCACCGTACAGCGGGGTGGGAATGAGCAGTTCTTC. Variable domain in full (rest from reference TRBV28 and TRBJ2-1): DVKVTQSSRYLVKRTGEKVFLECVQDMDHENMFWYRQDPGLGLRLIYFSYDVKMKEKGDIPEGYSVSREKKERFSLILESASTNQTSMYLCASTVQRGGNEQFFGPGTRLTVL.

Only a few counts were recorded for this clone. V gene TRBV7-9 combines with J gene TRBJ1-5; no firm D call. CDR1 SEHNR and CDR2 FQNEAQ come from the germline V gene (reference sequence). The CDR3 loop spans 14 amino acids. V was shortened by 6 bases and J by 5 bases, with 14 bases between the two germline ends. Here the CDR3 reads CASSSASGHQPQHF. CDR3 DNA: TGTGCCAGCAGTTCGGCGTCGGGTCATCAGCCCCAGCATTTT. The variable domain in full, with the rest retrieved from reference TRBV7-9 and TRBJ1-5, is DTGVSQNPRHKITKRGQNVTFRCDPISEHNRLYWYRQTLGQGPEFLTYFQNEAQLEKSRLLSDRFSAERPKGSFSTLEIQRTEQGDSAMYLCASSSASGHQPQHFGDGTRLSIL.

The chain couples TRBV9 to TRBJ1-2; 8 bases agree with TRBD1. Trimming took 3 bases from V and 6 from J; bases not matched to a gene: 10. Germline lookup yields CDR1 SGDLS and CDR2 YYNGEE. This CDR3 region has 15 residues. The CDR3 DNA is TGTGCCAGCAGCGGACCCGGAACAGGGGGGGATGGCTACACCTTC. This sequence encodes CASSGPGTGGDGYTF. The full variable domain, completed using reference TRBV9 and TRBJ1-2, is DSGVTQTPKHLITATGQRVTLRCSPRSGDLSVYWYQQSLDQGLQFLIQYYNGEERAKGNILERFSAQQFPDLHSELNLSSLELGDSALYFCASSGPGTGGDGYTFGSGTRLTVV.

The rearrangement uses TRBV18 and TRBJ1-1; 7 positions agree with TRBD1. The V segment lost 4 bases and the J segment 6 bases; nucleotides outside the gene matches: 5. CDR1 and CDR2 (germline): KGHSH, LQKENI. CDR3 length equals 13 residues. This CDR3 is CASSQGQAAEAFF. CDR3 coding DNA: TGTGCCAGCTCACAAGGACAGGCCGCTGAAGCTTTCTTT.

The rearrangement uses TRBV2 and TRBJ2-1, with D possibly TRBD1 on 5 matching bases. This CDR3 is 15 amino acids long. The germline V gene encodes CDR1 SNHLY and CDR2 FYNNEI. V gave up 1 base and J gave up 4 bases, with 11 bases separating them. The CDR3 loop reads CASSEDWRQYNEQFF. As DNA, the CDR3 is TGTGCCAGCAGTGAAGACTGGCGACAGTACAATGAGCAGTTCTTC. The full variable domain, in which reference TRBV2 and TRBJ2-1 provide the parts outside the CDR3, is EPEVTQTPSHQVTQMGQEVILRCVPISNHLYFYWYRQILGQKVEFLVSFYNNEISEKSEIFDDQFSVERPDGSNFTLKIRSTKLEDSAMYFCASSEDWRQYNEQFFGPGTRLTVL.

This clone was counted a single time. The CDR3 coding sequence is TGCGCCAGCAGCTTAGGGGACAGACACACCGGGGAGCTGTTTTTT. Translating gives CASSLGDRHTGELFF. This chain links TRBV5-1 with TRBJ2-2, with 7 bases matching TRBD1. Germline lookup yields CDR1 SGHRS and CDR2 YFSETQ. The V gene end was trimmed by 2 bases and the J gene end by 3 bases; junction bases not matched to a gene: 4. The CDR3 sequence is 15 residues long.

V gene TRBV28 combines with J gene TRBJ2-7; perhaps TRBD2 as D (6 bases). V dropped 2 bases and J dropped 4 bases, with 12 bases sitting between them. Per germline, CDR1 MDHEN and CDR2 SYDVKM. This CDR3 has 14 residues. CDR3 sequence: CASSLGGSRYEQYF. DNA for the CDR3: TGTGCCAGCAGTTTAGGGGGGAGCAGGTACGAGCAGTACTTC.

The chain is built from TRBV19 and TRBJ1-3; D ambiguous. Trimming left V 6 bases short and J 2 bases short, with 14 bases between. The germline V gene has CDR1 LNHDA and CDR2 SQIVND (reference sequence). The CDR3 has 15 residues. The CDR3 DNA is TGTGCCAGTAGCCTTGCGGGAAACACTGGAAACACCATATATTTT. Translating gives CASSLAGNTGNTIYF.

The chain is built from TRBV27 and TRBJ1-1; D gene ambiguous. The CDR3 runs to 13 residues. The germline V gene has CDR1 MNHEY and CDR2 SMNVEV (reference sequence). V dropped 6 bases and J dropped 0 bases, with 8 bases sitting between them. CDR3 amino acids: CASRPIMNTEAFF. CDR3 DNA: TGTGCCAGCAGACCTATAATGAACACTGAAGCTTTCTTT.

The chain has TRBV19 and TRBJ1-3, with D possibly being TRBD1 (6 bases). The V and J ends lost 6 bases and 2 bases respectively, with 8 bases between them. Germline-derived CDR1 and CDR2 are LNHDA and SQIVND (reference sequence). The CDR3 sequence is 13 residues long. CDR3 region: CASSGQTGNTIYF. In nucleotides, the CDR3 is TGTGCCAGTAGCGGACAGACTGGAAACACCATATATTTT.

The V gene is TRBV29-1, the J gene TRBJ2-3; 11 bases map to TRBD1. The CDR3 extends over 15 amino acids. V was pared by 6 bases and J by 2 bases, with 7 bases of the junction left unmatched. Per germline, CDR1 SQVTM and CDR2 ANQGSEA. CDR3 nucleotide sequence: TGCAGCGTACCGCGGACAGGGGGCTACACAGATACGCAGTATTTT. Translating gives CSVPRTGGYTDTQYF.